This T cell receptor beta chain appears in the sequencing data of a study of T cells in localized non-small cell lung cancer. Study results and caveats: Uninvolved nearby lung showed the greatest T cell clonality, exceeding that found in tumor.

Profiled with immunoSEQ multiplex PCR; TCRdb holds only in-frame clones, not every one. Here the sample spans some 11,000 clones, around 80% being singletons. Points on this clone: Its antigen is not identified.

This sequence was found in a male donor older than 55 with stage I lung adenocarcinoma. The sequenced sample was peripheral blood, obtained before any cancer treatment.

The CDR3 DNA follows: TGTGCCAGCTCACCACGGACAGGGACTAATGAAAAACTGTTTTTT. The encoded protein is CASSPRTGTNEKLFF. This chain connects TRBV18 to TRBJ1-4, with TRBD1 matching over 8 bases. The V segment lost 1 base and the J segment 2 bases; nucleotides outside the gene matches: 0. Germline V gene sequence: CDR1 KGHSH, CDR2 LQKENI. The CDR3 spans 15 residues.